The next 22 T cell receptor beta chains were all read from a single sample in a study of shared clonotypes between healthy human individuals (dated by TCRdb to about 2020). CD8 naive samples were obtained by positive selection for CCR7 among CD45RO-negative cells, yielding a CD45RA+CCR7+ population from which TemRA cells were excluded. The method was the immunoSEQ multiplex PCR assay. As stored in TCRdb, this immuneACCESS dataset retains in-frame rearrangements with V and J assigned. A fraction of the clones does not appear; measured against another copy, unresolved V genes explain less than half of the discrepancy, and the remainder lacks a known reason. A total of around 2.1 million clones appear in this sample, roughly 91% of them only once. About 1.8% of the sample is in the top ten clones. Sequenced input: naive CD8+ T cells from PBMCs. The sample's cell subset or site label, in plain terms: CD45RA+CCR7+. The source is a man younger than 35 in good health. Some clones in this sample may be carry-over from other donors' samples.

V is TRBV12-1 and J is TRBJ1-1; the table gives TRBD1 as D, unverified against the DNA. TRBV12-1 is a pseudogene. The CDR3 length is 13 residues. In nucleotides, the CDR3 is TGTGCCAGCAGCGCTAGGGGGAACACTGAAGCTTTCTTT. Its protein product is CASSARGNTEAFF.

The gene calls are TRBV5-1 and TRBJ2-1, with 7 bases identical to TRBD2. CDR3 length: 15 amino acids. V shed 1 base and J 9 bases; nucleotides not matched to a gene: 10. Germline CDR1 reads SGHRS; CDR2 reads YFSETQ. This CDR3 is CASSLLGGRPGEQFF. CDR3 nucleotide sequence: TGCGCCAGCAGCTTGTTGGGCGGGAGACCGGGTGAGCAGTTCTTC.

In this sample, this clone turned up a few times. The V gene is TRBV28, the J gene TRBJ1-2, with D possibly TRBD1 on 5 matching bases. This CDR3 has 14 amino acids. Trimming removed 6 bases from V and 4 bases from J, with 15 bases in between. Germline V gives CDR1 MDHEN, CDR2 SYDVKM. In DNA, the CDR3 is TGTGCCAGCAGCTCAGGGATGGGCGGCTATGGCTACACCTTC. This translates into CASSSGMGGYGYTF.

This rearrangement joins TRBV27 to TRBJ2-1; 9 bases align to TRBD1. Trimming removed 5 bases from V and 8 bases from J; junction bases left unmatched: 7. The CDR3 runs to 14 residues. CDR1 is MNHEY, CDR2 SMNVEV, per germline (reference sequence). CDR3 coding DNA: TGTGCCAGCAGTCTCCGGACAGGGGCCGATGAGCAGTTCTTC. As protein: CASSLRTGADEQFF.

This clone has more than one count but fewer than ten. CDR3 residues: CASSLGTGFGEAFF. In nucleotides, the CDR3 is TGCGCCAGCTCACTCGGGACAGGGTTTGGTGAAGCTTTCTTT. The chain recombines TRBV5-1 with TRBJ1-1; TRBD1 aligns across 9 bases. The V gene end was trimmed by 7 bases and the J gene end by 7 bases; junction bases not matched to a gene: 11. The germline gives CDR1 SGHRS, CDR2 YFSETQ. The CDR3 is 14 residues long. The full variable domain, completed using reference TRBV5-1 and TRBJ1-1, is KAGVTQTPRYLIKTRGQQVTLSCSPISGHRSVSWYQQTPGQGLQFLFEYFSETQRNKGNFPGRFSGRQFSNSRSEMNVSTLELGDSALYLCASSLGTGFGEAFFGQGTRLTVV.

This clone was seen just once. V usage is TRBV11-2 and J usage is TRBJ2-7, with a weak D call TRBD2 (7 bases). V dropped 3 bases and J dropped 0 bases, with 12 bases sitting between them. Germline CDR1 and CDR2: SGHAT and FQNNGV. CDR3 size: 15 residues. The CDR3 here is CASSFGGALSYEQYF. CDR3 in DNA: TGTGCCAGCAGCTTTGGGGGGGCCCTCTCCTACGAGCAGTACTTC.

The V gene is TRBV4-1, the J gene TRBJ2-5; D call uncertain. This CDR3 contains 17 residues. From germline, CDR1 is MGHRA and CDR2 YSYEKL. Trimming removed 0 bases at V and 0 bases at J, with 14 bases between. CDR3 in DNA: TGCGCCAGCAGCCAAGACCCCGCTCAGGAGTACCAAGAGACCCAGTACTTC. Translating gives CASSQDPAQEYQETQYF.

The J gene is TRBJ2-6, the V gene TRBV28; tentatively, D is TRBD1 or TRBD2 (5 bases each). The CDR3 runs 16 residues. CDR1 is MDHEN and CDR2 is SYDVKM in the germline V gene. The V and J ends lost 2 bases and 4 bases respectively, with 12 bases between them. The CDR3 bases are TGTGCCAGCAGTTTAAGCCGGGGCCCCGGGGCCAACGTCCTGACTTTC. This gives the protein CASSLSRGPGANVLTF.

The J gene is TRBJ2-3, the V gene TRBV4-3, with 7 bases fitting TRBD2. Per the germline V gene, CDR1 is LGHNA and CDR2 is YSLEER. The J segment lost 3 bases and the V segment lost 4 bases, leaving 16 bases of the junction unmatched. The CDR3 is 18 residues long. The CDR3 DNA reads TGCGCCAGCAGCCTGACCCCCATCCTGGGGGGGATAACAGATACGCAGTATTTT. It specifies CASSLTPILGGITDTQYF.

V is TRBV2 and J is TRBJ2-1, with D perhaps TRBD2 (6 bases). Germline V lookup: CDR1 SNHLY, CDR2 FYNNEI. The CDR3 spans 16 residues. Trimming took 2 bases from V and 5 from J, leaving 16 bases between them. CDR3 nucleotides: TGTGCCAGCAGTGAAAGCTCGTCTAGCGTAAACAATGAGCAGTTCTTC. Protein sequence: CASSESSSSVNNEQFF.

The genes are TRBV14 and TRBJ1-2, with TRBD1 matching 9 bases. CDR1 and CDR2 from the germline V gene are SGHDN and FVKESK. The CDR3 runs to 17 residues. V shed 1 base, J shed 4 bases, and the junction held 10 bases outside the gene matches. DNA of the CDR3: TGTGCCAGCAGCCAAGTTACCCTCGGACAGGGGATCTATGGCTACACCTTC. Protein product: CASSQVTLGQGIYGYTF.

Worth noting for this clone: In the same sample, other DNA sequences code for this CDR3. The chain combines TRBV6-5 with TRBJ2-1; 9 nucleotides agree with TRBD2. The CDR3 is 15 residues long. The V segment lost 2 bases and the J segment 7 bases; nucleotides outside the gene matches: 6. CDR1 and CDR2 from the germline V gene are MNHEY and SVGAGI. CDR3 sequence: CASSYRAGGGNEQFF. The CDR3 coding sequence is TGTGCCAGCAGTTACCGAGCGGGAGGAGGTAATGAGCAGTTCTTC.

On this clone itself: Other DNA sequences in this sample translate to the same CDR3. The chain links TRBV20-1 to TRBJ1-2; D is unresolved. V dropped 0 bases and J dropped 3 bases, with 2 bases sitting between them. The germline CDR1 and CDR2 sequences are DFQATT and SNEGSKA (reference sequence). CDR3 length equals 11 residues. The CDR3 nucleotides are TGCAGTGCTAGAGAATACTATGGCTACACCTTC. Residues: CSAREYYGYTF.

For the CDR3, the DNA is TGTGCCAGCAGCTTCAGACTAGCGGGAGGGGTCAATGAGACCCAGTACTTC. Translating it yields CASSFRLAGGVNETQYF. The chain links TRBV13 to TRBJ2-5; 14 bases are shared with TRBD2. The CDR3 sequence is 17 residues long. Germline V gene data show CDR1 as PRHDT and CDR2 as FYEKMQ (reference sequence). Trimming cost V 3 bases and J 5 bases; bases outside gene matches: 8. The full variable domain, in which reference TRBV13 and TRBJ2-5 provide the parts outside the CDR3, is AAGVIQSPRHLIKEKRETATLKCYPIPRHDTVYWYQQGPGQDPQFLISFYEKMQSDKGSIPDRFSAQQFSDYHSELNMSSLELGDSALYFCASSFRLAGGVNETQYFGPGTRLLVL.

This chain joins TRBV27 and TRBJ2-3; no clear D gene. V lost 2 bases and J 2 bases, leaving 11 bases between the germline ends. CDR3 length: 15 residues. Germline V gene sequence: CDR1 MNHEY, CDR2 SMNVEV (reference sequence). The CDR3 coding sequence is TGTGCCAGCAGTTTAGAAACGGGCGCCACAGATACGCAGTATTTT. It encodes CASSLETGATDTQYF.

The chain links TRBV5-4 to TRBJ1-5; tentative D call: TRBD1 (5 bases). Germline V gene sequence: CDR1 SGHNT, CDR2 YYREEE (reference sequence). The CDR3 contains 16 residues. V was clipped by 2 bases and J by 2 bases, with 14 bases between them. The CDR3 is CASSLMGGEGNQPQHF. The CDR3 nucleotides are TGTGCCAGCAGCTTAATGGGAGGGGAGGGCAATCAGCCCCAGCATTTT.

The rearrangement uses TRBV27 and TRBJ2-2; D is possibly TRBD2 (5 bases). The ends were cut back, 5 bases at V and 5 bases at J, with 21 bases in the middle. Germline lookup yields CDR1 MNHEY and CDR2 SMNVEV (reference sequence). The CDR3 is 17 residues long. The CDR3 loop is CASSVGARGWDTGELFF. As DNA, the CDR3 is TGTGCCAGCAGTGTCGGAGCCCGGGGATGGGATACCGGGGAGCTGTTTTTT.

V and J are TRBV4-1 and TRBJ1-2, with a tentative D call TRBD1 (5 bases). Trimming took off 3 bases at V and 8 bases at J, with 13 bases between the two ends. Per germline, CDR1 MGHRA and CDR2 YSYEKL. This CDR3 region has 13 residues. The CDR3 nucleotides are TGCGCCAGCAGCCAGGACAAATCGGGGGGCTACACCTTC. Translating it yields CASSQDKSGGYTF.

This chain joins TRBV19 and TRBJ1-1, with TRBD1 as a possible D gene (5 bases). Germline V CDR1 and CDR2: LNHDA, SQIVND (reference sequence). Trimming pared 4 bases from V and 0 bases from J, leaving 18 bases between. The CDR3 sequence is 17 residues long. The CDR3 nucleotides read TGTGCCAGTAGTACCCACGGGGGAGGCAGCATGAACACTGAAGCTTTCTTT. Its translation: CASSTHGGGSMNTEAFF.

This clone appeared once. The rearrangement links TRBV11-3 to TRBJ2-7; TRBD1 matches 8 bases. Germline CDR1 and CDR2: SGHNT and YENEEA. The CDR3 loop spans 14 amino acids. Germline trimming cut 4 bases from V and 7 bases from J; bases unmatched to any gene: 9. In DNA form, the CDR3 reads TGTGCCAGCAGCTCCGGACAGGGATTGGGGGAGCAGTACTTC. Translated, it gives CASSSGQGLGEQYF.

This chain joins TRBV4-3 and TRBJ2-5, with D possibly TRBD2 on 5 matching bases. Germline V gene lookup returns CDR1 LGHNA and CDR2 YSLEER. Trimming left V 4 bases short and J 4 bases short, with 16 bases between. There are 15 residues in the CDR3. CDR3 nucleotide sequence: TGCGCCAGCAGCCGCCTCTTGGAGGTTGGAGAGACCCAGTACTTC. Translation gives CASSRLLEVGETQYF.

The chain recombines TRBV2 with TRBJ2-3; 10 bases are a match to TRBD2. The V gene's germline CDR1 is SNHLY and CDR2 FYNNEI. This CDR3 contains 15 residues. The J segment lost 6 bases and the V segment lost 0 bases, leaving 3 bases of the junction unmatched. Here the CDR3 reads CASSEASGRADTQYF. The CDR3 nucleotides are TGTGCCAGCAGTGAAGCCAGCGGGAGGGCCGATACGCAGTATTTT.